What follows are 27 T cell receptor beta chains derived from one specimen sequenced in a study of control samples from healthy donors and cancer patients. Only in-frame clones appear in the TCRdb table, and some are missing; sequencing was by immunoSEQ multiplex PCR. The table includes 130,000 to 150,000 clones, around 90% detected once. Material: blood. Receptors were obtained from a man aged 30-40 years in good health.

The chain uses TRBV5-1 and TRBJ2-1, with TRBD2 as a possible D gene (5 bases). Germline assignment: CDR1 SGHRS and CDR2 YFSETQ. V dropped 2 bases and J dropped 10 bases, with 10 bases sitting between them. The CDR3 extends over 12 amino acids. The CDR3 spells CASSFFGGEQFF. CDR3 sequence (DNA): TGCGCCAGCAGCTTTTTTGGCGGGGAGCAGTTCTTC.

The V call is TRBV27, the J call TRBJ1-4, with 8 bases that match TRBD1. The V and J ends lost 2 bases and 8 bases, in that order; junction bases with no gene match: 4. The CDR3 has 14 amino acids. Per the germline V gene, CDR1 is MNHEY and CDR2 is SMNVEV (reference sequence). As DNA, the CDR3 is TGTGCCAGCAGTTTAGGACAGGGAAAGGAAAAACTGTTTTTT. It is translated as CASSLGQGKEKLFF.

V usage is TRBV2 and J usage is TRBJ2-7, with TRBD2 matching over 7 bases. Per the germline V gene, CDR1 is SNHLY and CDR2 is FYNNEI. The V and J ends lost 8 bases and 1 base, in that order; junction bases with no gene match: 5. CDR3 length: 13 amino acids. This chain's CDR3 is CASGGGGSYEQYF. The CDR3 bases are TGTGCCAGCGGGGGGGGAGGTTCCTACGAGCAGTACTTC.

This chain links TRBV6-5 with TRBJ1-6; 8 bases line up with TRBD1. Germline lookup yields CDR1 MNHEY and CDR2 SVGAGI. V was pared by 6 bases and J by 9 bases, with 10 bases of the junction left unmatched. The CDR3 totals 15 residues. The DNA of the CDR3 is TGTGCCAGCAGAATGGGACAGGTTAATCCTTCACCCCTCCACTTT. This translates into CASRMGQVNPSPLHF.

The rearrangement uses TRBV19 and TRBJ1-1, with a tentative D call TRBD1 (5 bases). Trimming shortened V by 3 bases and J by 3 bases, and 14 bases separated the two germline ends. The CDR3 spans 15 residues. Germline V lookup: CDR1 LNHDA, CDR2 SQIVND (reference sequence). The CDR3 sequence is CASSMGRAVDTEAFF. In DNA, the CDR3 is TGTGCCAGTAGTATGGGCAGGGCGGTGGACACTGAAGCTTTCTTT.

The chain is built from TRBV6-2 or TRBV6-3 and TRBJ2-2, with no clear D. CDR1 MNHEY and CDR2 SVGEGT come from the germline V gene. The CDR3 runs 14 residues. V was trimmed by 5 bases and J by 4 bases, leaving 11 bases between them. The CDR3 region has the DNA TGTGCCAGCAGTGTGTTGGAAGCCACCGGGGAGCTGTTTTTT. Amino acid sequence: CASSVLEATGELFF.

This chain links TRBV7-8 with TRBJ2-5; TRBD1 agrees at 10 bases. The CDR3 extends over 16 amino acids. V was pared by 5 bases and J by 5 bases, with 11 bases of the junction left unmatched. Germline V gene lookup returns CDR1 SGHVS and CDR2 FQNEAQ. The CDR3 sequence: CASSVRQGALAETQYF. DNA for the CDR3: TGTGCCAGCAGCGTTAGACAGGGGGCATTGGCGGAGACCCAGTACTTC.

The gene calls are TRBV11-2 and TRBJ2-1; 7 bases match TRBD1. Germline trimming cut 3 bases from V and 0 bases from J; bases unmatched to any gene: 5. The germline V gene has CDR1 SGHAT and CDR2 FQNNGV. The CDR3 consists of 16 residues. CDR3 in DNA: TGTGCCAGCAGCTTGCGCCGGGACAGCTCCTACAATGAGCAGTTCTTC. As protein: CASSLRRDSSYNEQFF.

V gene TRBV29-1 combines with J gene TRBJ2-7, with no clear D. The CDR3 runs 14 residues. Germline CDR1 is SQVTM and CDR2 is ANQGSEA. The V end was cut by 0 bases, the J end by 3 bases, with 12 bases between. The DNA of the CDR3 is TGCAGCGTTGAAGATCCAGCCGGATACTACGAGCAGTACTTC. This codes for CSVEDPAGYYEQYF.

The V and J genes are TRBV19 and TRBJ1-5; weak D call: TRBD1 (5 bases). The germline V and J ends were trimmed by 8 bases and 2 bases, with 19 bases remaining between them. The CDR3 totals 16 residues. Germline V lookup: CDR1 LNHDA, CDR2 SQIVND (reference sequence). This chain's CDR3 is CASHHGGGRGNQPQHF. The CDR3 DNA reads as TGTGCCAGTCATCACGGGGGGGGAAGAGGCAATCAGCCCCAGCATTTT.

The CDR3 protein is CASSYVIGQGDATEAFF. The CDR3 nucleotides read TGTGCCAGCAGTTACGTCATAGGGCAGGGCGATGCCACTGAAGCTTTCTTT. J is TRBJ1-1 and V is TRBV6-2 or TRBV6-3; perhaps TRBD1 as D (5 bases). Between the trimmed V and J ends, which lost 2 bases and 4 bases, there was a span of 20 bases. Germline assignment: CDR1 MNHEY and CDR2 SVGEGT. The CDR3 runs 17 residues.

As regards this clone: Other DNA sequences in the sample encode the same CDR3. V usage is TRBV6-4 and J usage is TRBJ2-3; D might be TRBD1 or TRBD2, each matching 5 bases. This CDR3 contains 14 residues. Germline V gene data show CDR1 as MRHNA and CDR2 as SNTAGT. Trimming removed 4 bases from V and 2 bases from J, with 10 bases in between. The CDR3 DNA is TGTGCCAGCAGTGGTGGGGGAGCCACAGATACGCAGTATTTT. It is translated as CASSGGGATDTQYF.

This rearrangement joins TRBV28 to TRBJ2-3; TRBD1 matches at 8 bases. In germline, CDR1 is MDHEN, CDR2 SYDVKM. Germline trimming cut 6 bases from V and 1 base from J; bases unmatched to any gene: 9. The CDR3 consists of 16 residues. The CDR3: CASRPTGATGTDTQYF. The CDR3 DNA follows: TGTGCCAGCAGACCGACAGGGGCGACCGGCACAGATACGCAGTATTTT.

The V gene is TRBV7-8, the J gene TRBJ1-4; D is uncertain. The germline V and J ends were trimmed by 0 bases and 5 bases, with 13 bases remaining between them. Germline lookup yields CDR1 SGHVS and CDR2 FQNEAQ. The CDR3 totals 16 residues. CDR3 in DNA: TGTGCCAGCAGCTTAGCGTCGTGGGCAGAAAATGAAAAACTGTTTTTT. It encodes CASSLASWAENEKLFF.

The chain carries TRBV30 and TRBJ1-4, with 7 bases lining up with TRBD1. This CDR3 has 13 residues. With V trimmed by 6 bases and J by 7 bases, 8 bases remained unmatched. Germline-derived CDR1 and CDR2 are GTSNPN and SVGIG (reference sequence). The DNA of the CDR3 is TGTGCCTGTGCGACAGGGAGGAGTGAAAAACTGTTTTTT. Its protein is CACATGRSEKLFF.

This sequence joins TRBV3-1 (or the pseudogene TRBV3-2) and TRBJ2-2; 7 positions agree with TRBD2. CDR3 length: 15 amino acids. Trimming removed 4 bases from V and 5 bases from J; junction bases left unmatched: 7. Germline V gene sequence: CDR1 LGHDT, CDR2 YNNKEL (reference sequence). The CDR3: CASSPRDYRTGELFF. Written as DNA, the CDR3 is TGTGCCAGCAGCCCCCGGGACTACAGAACCGGGGAGCTGTTTTTT.

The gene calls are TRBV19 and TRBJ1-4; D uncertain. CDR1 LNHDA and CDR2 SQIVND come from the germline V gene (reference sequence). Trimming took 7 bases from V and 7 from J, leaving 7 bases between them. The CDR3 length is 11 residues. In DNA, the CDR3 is TGTGCCAGTACTAACGGTGAAAAACTGTTTTTT. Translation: CASTNGEKLFF.

The CDR3 loop reads CASSHGQDPYNEQFF. CDR3 coding DNA: TGTGCCAGCAGCCATGGCCAGGACCCCTACAATGAGCAGTTCTTC. The chain recombines TRBV7-9 with TRBJ2-1; D is ambiguous. CDR3 length: 15 amino acids. Trimming took 5 bases from V and 2 from J, leaving 13 bases between them. The germline V gene encodes CDR1 SEHNR and CDR2 FQNEAQ (reference sequence).

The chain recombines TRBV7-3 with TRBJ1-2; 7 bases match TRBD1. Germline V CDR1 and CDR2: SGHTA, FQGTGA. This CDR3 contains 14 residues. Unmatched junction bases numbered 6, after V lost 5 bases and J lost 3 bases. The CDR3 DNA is TGTGCCAGCAGCCCGACAGGGCTCGACTATGGCTACACCTTC. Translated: CASSPTGLDYGYTF.

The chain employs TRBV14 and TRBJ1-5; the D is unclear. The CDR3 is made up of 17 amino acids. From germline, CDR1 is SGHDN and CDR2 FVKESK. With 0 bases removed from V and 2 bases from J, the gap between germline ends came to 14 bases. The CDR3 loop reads CASSQELGRRCNQPQHF. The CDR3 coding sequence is TGTGCCAGCAGCCAAGAGTTGGGGAGGAGATGCAATCAGCCCCAGCATTTT.

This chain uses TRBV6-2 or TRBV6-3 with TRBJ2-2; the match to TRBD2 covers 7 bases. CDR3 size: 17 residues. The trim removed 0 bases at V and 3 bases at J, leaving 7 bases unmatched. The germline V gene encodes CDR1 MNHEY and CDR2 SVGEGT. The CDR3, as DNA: TGTGCCAGCAGTTACTCGTGGCAGCGGGGTTACACCGGGGAGCTGTTTTTT. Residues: CASSYSWQRGYTGELFF.

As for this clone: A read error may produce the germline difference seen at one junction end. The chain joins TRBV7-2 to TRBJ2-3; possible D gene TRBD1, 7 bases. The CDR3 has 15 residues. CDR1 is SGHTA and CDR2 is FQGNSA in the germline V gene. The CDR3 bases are TGTGCCAACAGCTTAGGGGGCGAAGCGGGAGATACGCAGTATTTT. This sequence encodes CANSLGGEAGDTQYF.

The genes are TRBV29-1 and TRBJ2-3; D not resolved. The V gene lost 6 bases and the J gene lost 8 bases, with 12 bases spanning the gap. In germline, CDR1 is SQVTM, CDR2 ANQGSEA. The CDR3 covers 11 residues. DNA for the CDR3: TGCAGCGTCCCCAGTACGGGTACGCAGTATTTT. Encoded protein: CSVPSTGTQYF.

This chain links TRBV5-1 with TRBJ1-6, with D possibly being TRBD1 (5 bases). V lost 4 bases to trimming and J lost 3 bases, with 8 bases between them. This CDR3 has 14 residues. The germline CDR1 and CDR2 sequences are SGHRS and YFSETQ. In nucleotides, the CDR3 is TGCGCCAGCAGCGCGGGGGGCTATAATTCACCCCTCCACTTT. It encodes CASSAGGYNSPLHF.

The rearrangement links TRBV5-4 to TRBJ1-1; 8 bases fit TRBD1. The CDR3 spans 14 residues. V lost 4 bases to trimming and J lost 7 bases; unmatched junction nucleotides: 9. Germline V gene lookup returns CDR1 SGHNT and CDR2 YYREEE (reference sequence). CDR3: CASSHRDRTFEAFF. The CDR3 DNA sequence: TGTGCCAGCAGCCACCGGGACAGGACGTTTGAAGCTTTCTTT.

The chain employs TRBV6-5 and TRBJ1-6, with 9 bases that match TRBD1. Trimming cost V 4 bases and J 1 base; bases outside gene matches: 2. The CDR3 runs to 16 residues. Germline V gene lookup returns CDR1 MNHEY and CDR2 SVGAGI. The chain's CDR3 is CASSLQGASYNSPLHF. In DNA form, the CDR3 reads TGTGCCAGCAGTTTACAGGGGGCTTCCTATAATTCACCCCTCCACTTT.

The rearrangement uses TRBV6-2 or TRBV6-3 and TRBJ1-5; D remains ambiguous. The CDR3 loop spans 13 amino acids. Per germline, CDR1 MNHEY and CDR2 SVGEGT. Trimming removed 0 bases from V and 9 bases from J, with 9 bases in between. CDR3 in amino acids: CASSYSTVTPQHF. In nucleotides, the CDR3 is TGTGCCAGCAGTTACTCGACGGTTACGCCCCAGCATTTT.